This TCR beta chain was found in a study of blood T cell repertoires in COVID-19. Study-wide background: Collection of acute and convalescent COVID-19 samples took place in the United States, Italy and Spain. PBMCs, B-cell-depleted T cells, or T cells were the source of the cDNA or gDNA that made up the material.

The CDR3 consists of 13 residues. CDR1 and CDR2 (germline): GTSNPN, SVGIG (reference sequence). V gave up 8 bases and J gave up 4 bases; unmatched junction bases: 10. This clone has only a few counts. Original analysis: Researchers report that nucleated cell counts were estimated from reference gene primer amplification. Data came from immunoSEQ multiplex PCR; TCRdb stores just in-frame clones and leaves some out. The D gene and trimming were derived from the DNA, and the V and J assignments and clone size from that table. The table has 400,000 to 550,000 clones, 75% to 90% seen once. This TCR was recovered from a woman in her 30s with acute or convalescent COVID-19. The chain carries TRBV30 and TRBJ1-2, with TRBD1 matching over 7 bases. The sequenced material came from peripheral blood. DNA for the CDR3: TGTGCCGGGCGTGAGGGGGCGGCCTATGGCTACACCTTC. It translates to CAGREGAAYGYTF.